The clone carrying this T cell receptor beta chain was observed many times. Graves' hyperthyroidism is called stable when ophthalmopathy does not progress within 18 months. The PBMCs were sourced from fresh peripheral blood (around 9.3 ml). These data belong to a study of T cells in Graves' hyperthyroidism and ophthalmopathy. Amplification of TCR beta CDR3 regions was performed using RNA transcripts as template. HTBI primers were employed in a first-round RT-PCR of the TCR CDR3. TCRdb independently ran MiXCR on the multiplex PCR reads; one entry per CDR3 protein. This table has around 400,000 distinct CDR3 sequences, roughly 13% appearing once. The germline CDR1 and CDR2 sequences are DFQATT and SNEGSKA (reference sequence). Trimming cost V 1 base and J 4 bases; bases outside gene matches: 8. This CDR3 spans 15 amino acids.

The material sequenced was blood. This receptor was obtained from a young woman with Graves' hyperthyroidism. The rearrangement uses TRBV20-1 and TRBJ2-7; 9 bases match TRBD2. The CDR3 protein is CSARAPGLAGYEQYF. In DNA, the CDR3 is TGCAGTGCTAGAGCCCCGGGACTAGCAGGGTACGAGCAGTACTTC.